A single sample is the source of the 15 T cell receptor beta chains below, sequenced in a study of response to subunit inactivated influenza vaccine. TCRdb independently ran MiXCR on the RT-PCR reads; one entry per CDR3 protein. The table has 400,000 to 550,000 distinct CDR3 sequences, around 25% seen once; the top ten hold over 1.5%. This specimen was CD4+ T cells sorted from PBMCs, taken less than 6 days after vaccination. These receptor sequences come from a man aged 45 to 65 who received an inactivated influenza vaccine.

V usage is TRBV6-2 or TRBV6-3 and J usage is TRBJ2-7, with a possible D match to TRBD1 (6 bases). The V gene's germline CDR1 is MNHEY and CDR2 SVGEGT. With 6 bases removed from V and 1 base from J, the gap between germline ends came to 13 bases. This CDR3 comprises 14 residues. The DNA of the CDR3 is TGTGCCAGCAGGGACAGAAAGTCGTCCTACGAGCAGTACTTC. It specifies CASRDRKSSYEQYF.

This chain uses TRBV7-9 with TRBJ1-5, with D possibly matching TRBD1 (5 bases). This CDR3 is built from 16 residues. Germline loops: CDR1 SEHNR, CDR2 FQNEAQ (reference sequence). V was cut by 0 bases and J by 7 bases, with 16 bases left in between. The CDR3 protein is CASSLAKGRGGQPQHF. The CDR3, as DNA: TGTGCCAGCAGCTTAGCGAAGGGTAGGGGAGGCCAGCCCCAGCATTTT.

This chain uses TRBV6-1 with TRBJ2-7, with D tentatively TRBD2 (6 bases). V lost 6 bases to trimming and J lost 2 bases, with 11 bases between them. Germline CDR1 MNHNS, CDR2 SASEGT. The CDR3 runs to 13 residues. The CDR3 spells CASSRGVTYEQYF. DNA of the CDR3: TGTGCCAGCAGCCGCGGGGTGACCTACGAGCAGTACTTC.

The table lists this clonotype with a few counts. The genes are TRBV5-1 and TRBJ1-1, with D unclear. Germline V CDR1 and CDR2: SGHRS, YFSETQ. CDR3 length equals 14 residues. Trimming took 0 bases from V and 5 from J, leaving 11 bases between them. CDR3: CASSLVPGRTEAFF. In DNA, the CDR3 is TGCGCCAGCAGCTTGGTCCCCGGCAGGACTGAAGCTTTCTTT. Supplemented by reference TRBV5-1 and TRBJ1-1, the full variable domain reads KAGVTQTPRYLIKTRGQQVTLSCSPISGHRSVSWYQQTPGQGLQFLFEYFSETQRNKGNFPGRFSGRQFSNSRSEMNVSTLELGDSALYLCASSLVPGRTEAFFGQGTRLTVV.

The genes are TRBV7-9 and TRBJ2-2, with 12 bases aligning to TRBD2. Germline lookup yields CDR1 SEHNR and CDR2 FQNEAQ (reference sequence). The CDR3 is made up of 16 amino acids. V dropped 5 bases and J dropped 1; count of bases not matched to a gene: 2. CDR3 loop: CASSRTSGMNTGELFF. The CDR3 DNA is TGTGCCAGCAGCCGGACTAGCGGGATGAACACCGGGGAGCTGTTTTTT.

The gene calls are TRBV19 and TRBJ2-1, with D possibly matching TRBD2 (6 bases). The germline V gene encodes CDR1 LNHDA and CDR2 SQIVND (reference sequence). The germline V and J ends were trimmed by 6 bases and 2 bases, with 11 bases remaining between them. The CDR3 sequence is 14 residues long. Written as DNA, the CDR3 is TGTGCCAGTAGACCGGGGGTGACCTACAATGAGCAGTTCTTC. This codes for CASRPGVTYNEQFF.

The chain combines TRBV20-1 with TRBJ1-6; no definite D call. The CDR3 covers 15 residues. Germline V gene sequence: CDR1 DFQATT, CDR2 SNEGSKA (reference sequence). V gave up 4 bases and J gave up 9 bases, with 19 bases separating them. CDR3 nucleotides: TGCAGTGCTACCTTTCGCAGCATAAGATTTTCACCCCTCCACTTT. Protein product: CSATFRSIRFSPLHF.

This rearrangement joins TRBV20-1 to TRBJ2-5; D is unresolved. The CDR3 runs to 13 residues. Trimming shortened V by 6 bases and J by 0 bases, and 11 bases separated the two germline ends. Germline CDR1 DFQATT, CDR2 SNEGSKA (reference sequence). CDR3 nucleotides: TGCAGTGCCCACCGTTATCACCAAGAGACCCAGTACTTC. Its translation is CSAHRYHQETQYF.

The chain couples TRBV20-1 to TRBJ1-1, with 9 bases fitting TRBD1. Germline-derived CDR1 and CDR2 are DFQATT and SNEGSKA (reference sequence). This CDR3 comprises 13 residues. V lost 5 bases, J lost 5 bases, and 6 bases stayed unmatched. The CDR3 nucleotides read TGCAGTGCTTTCCGACAGGGGGAGACTGAAGCTTTCTTT. It is translated as CSAFRQGETEAFF.

The chain carries TRBV12-3 or TRBV12-4 and TRBJ2-3; no firm D call. The CDR3 covers 13 residues. Trimming left V 5 bases short and J 0 bases short, with 6 bases between. DNA of the CDR3: TGTGCCAGCAGTCTACAGAGCACAGATACGCAGTATTTT. This encodes CASSLQSTDTQYF.

This clonotype occurred a few times. This chain connects TRBV12-3 or TRBV12-4 to TRBJ2-4, with 7 positions matching TRBD1. The CDR3 is 15 amino acids. Unmatched junction bases numbered 3, after V lost 4 bases and J lost 0 bases. CDR3 nucleotides: TGTGCCAGCAGTTCCAGGGGGTTAGCCAAAAACATTCAGTACTTC. This codes for CASSSRGLAKNIQYF.

This clonotype was found a few times. This rearrangement joins TRBV5-5 to TRBJ2-5; TRBD1 might be the D (6 bases). The V gene lost 1 base and the J gene lost 3 bases, with 10 bases spanning the gap. The CDR3 runs 14 residues. Germline V gives CDR1 SGHKS, CDR2 YYEKEE (reference sequence). CDR3 DNA: TGTGCCAGCAGCTTGAGGGCAGGGGAAGAGACCCAGTACTTC. It encodes CASSLRAGEETQYF.

The sample holds a few counts of this clonotype. The rearrangement uses TRBV15 and TRBJ2-1; the D is unclear. V lost 0 bases and J 9 bases, leaving 21 bases between the germline ends. CDR3 size: 17 residues. Germline V CDR1 and CDR2: LNHNV, YYDKDF (reference sequence). The CDR3 sequence: CATSRDLSVRLVGEQFF. The CDR3 DNA sequence: TGTGCCACCAGCAGAGATCTCTCCGTTCGGTTAGTTGGTGAGCAGTTCTTC.

The J gene is TRBJ2-5, the V gene TRBV20-1, with 11 bases aligning to TRBD2. CDR1 DFQATT and CDR2 SNEGSKA come from the germline V gene (reference sequence). This CDR3 has 17 residues. V lost 0 bases, J lost 5 bases, and 11 bases stayed unmatched. The CDR3, as DNA: TGCAGTGCTAGAGACACTATAGCGGGAGGGCCTCGGGAGACCCAGTACTTC. Amino acid sequence: CSARDTIAGGPRETQYF.

This clonotype was picked up a small number of times. One end of the junction does not line up with germline, which may come from a read error. The V gene is TRBV12-3 or TRBV12-4, the J gene TRBJ2-2; 7 bases align to TRBD1. This CDR3 is built from 15 residues. The CDR3 coding sequence is TGTGCCAGCAGATTAGACAGGGCGAACACCGGGGAGCTGTTTTTT. Its protein is CASRLDRANTGELFF.